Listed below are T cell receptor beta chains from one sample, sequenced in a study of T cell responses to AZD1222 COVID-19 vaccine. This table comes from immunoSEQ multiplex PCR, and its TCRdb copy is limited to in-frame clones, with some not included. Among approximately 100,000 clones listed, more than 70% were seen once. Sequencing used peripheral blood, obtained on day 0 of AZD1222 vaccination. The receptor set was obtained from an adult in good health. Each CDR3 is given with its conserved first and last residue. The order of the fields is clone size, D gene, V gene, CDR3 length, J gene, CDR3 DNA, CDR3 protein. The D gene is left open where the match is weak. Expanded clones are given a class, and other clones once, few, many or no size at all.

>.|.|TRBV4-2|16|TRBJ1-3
TGTGCCAGCAGCCAAGAGCTGGGGTACTCTGGAAACACCATATATTTT
CASSQELGYSGNTIYF
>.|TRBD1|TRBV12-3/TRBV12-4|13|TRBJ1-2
TGTGCCAGCAGTACTGACAGGGTTCATGGCTACACCTTC
CASSTDRVHGYTF
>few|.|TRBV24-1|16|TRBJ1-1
TGTGCCACCAGTGATTCCCGGAACGGGGCGAGCACTGAAGCTTTCTTT
CATSDSRNGASTEAFF
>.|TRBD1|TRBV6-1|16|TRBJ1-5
TGTGCCAGCAGGGAACCAGGGGGCTTTGGCAATCAGCCCCAGCATTTT
CASREPGGFGNQPQHF
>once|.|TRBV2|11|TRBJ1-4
TGTGCCAGCAGTGTTAATGAAAAACTGTTTTTT
CASSVNEKLFF
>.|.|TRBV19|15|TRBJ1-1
TGTGCCAGTAGTATAGGGGGTGTTATGAACACTGAAGCTTTCTTT
CASSIGGVMNTEAFF
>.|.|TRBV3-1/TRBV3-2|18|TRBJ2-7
TGTGCCAGCAGCCAAGATTATGCGCTTGGGGGCTTCTCCTACGAGCAGTACTTC
CASSQDYALGGFSYEQYF
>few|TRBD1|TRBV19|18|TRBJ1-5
TGTGCCAGTACTCCGGGGCGCGGAGGGGGCAGGAGCAATCAGCCCCAGCATTTT
CASTPGRGGGRSNQPQHF
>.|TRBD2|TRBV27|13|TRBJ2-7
TGTGCCAGCAGCTCCGTGGCTAGCGGGCTAACCTTCTTC
CASSSVASGLTFF
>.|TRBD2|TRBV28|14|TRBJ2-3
TGTGCCAGCAATCTAGCGGGAGGGCCCCGGACGCAGTATTTT
CASNLAGGPRTQYF
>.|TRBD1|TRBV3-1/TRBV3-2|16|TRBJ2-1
TGTGCCAGCAGCCAACGTTGGGGACAGGGGGACAATGAGCAGTTCTTC
CASSQRWGQGDNEQFF
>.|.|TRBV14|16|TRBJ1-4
TGTGCCAGCAGCCTTCGGGTCCCCGCTGGCGGTGAAAAACTGTTTTTT
CASSLRVPAGGEKLFF
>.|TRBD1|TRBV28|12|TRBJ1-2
TGTGCCAGCGGAAGGGGGCTGAGTGGCTACACCTTC
CASGRGLSGYTF